This T cell receptor beta chain was observed in a study of vaccination effects on CD4 cells after COVID-19. Study-level findings and limits: By a late point after vaccination, infection- and vaccine-induced clones had shrunk markedly through clonal contraction.

Comments on this clone: Its target is unknown.

Following 10 days of culture, CD4+ T cells were isolated. Vaccination of participants consisted of two doses of either the BNT162b2 or mRNA-1273 vaccine. The CDR3 sequence is 14 residues long. Germline CDR1 is KGHDR and CDR2 is SFDVKD. The germline V and J ends were trimmed by 2 bases and 3 bases, with 10 bases remaining between them. Sequenced by immunoSEQ multiplex PCR; TCRdb stores in-frame clones only, minus some. The sample records 50,000 to 60,000 clones, around 73% being singletons. J is TRBJ2-7 and V is TRBV24-1; unclear D gene. The specimen was CD4+ T cells from PBMCs cultured without peptide, collected after COVID-19 vaccination. The receptor's source is a human donor who received a COVID-19 vaccine. CDR3 coding DNA: TGTGCCACCAGTGATTGTACAACCTACTACGAGCAGTACTTC. This sequence encodes CATSDCTTYYEQYF.